The 22 T cell receptor beta chains presented below share a single source sample, sequenced in a study of T cell responses to AZD1222 COVID-19 vaccine. Sequencing used immunoSEQ multiplex PCR; TCRdb keeps in-frame clones, though not all of them. The table lists fewer than 130,000 clones, about 94% of them singletons, with 2.9% in the top ten. The sequencing here drew on peripheral blood, taken 28 days after the second AZD1222 dose. Receptor source: an adult who received the AZD1222 COVID-19 vaccine.

V gene TRBV18 combines with J gene TRBJ2-2; D unclear. Germline CDR1 is KGHSH and CDR2 is LQKENI. The CDR3 covers 12 residues. The V gene lost 4 bases and the J gene lost 6 bases, with 6 bases spanning the gap. In DNA form, the CDR3 reads TGTGCCAGCTCACAGTATTCCGGGGAGCTGTTTTTT. Its protein product is CASSQYSGELFF.

The V call is TRBV6-5, the J call TRBJ1-2, with 9 bases identical to TRBD1. The germline gives CDR1 MNHEY, CDR2 SVGAGI. V shed 8 bases and J 0 bases; nucleotides not matched to a gene: 7. The CDR3 runs to 15 residues. As DNA, the CDR3 is TGTGCCAGCCAGGACAGGGGCACTACTAACTATGGCTACACCTTC. Amino acid sequence: CASQDRGTTNYGYTF.

The rearrangement uses TRBV15 and TRBJ2-3; D might be TRBD2 (6 bases). Trimming cost V 1 base and J 2 bases, with 13 bases left between them. The CDR3 totals 16 residues. Germline assignment: CDR1 LNHNV and CDR2 YYDKDF (reference sequence). The chain's CDR3 is CATSRGPGTYTDTQYF. For the CDR3, the DNA is TGTGCCACCAGCAGAGGGCCAGGGACTTACACAGATACGCAGTATTTT. Based on the CDR3 plus reference TRBV15 and TRBJ2-3, the full variable domain is DAMVIQNPRYQVTQFGKPVTLSCSQTLNHNVMYWYQQKSSQAPKLLFHYYDKDFNNEADTPDNFQSRRPNTSFCFLDIRSPGLGDTAMYLCATSRGPGTYTDTQYFGPGTRLTVL.

The CDR3 DNA is TGCGCCAGCAGCCAAGATTCGCGAATAGCGGGTATAGGAGATACGCAGTATTTT. Encoded protein: CASSQDSRIAGIGDTQYF. The chain carries TRBV4-1 and TRBJ2-3; 7 bases match TRBD2. Germline V CDR1 and CDR2: MGHRA, YSYEKL. V was clipped by 0 bases and J by 5 bases; unmatched bases: 14. This CDR3 region has 18 residues.

This chain joins TRBV13 and TRBJ2-1; D may be TRBD1 (5 bases). Germline V gene lookup returns CDR1 PRHDT and CDR2 FYEKMQ (reference sequence). Trimming shortened V by 6 bases and J by 6 bases, and 12 bases separated the two germline ends. There are 13 residues in the CDR3. In nucleotides, the CDR3 is TGTGCCAGCAGTTTAAGGGGTGGCAATGAGCAGTTCTTC. Amino acid sequence: CASSLRGGNEQFF.

The chain is built from TRBV7-6 and TRBJ2-7, with 9 bases fitting TRBD2. Germline lookup yields CDR1 SGHVS and CDR2 FNYEAQ. V lost 0 bases and J lost 5; bases outside the gene matches: 5. The CDR3 spans 15 residues. The CDR3 is CASSLAPGLANEQYF. The CDR3, as DNA: TGTGCCAGCAGCTTAGCGCCTGGACTAGCGAACGAGCAGTACTTC.

This chain joins TRBV19 and TRBJ1-2; no clear D gene. This CDR3 has 10 residues. V lost 3 bases and J 7 bases, leaving 3 bases between the germline ends. Germline CDR1 is LNHDA and CDR2 is SQIVND (reference sequence). DNA of the CDR3: TGTGCCAGTAGTATGGGTGGCTACACCTTC. It yields the protein CASSMGGYTF.

The V gene is TRBV3-1 (or the pseudogene TRBV3-2), the J gene TRBJ2-3; D is unresolved. This CDR3 spans 15 amino acids. Per the germline V gene, CDR1 is LGHDT and CDR2 is YNNKEL (reference sequence). Trimming left V 2 bases short and J 2 bases short, with 11 bases between. The DNA of the CDR3 is TGTGCCAGCAGCCAACAGAGCCGAACCACAGATACGCAGTATTTT. The encoded protein is CASSQQSRTTDTQYF.

The chain joins TRBV18 to TRBJ1-5, with a weak D call TRBD1 (6 bases). Germline CDR1 and CDR2: KGHSH and LQKENI. CDR3 length: 15 amino acids. V lost 3 bases to trimming and J lost 1 base, with 10 bases between them. CDR3 residues: CASSPPQGSNQPQHF. The CDR3 DNA is TGTGCCAGCTCACCCCCGCAGGGGAGCAATCAGCCCCAGCATTTT.

The gene calls are TRBV10-2 and TRBJ1-1; D is ambiguous. The V end lost 6 bases, the J end lost 2 bases, and 7 bases lay between the germline ends. The CDR3 sequence is 12 residues long. Germline lookup yields CDR1 WSHSY and CDR2 SAAADI. This CDR3 reads CASRGENTEAFF. In nucleotides, the CDR3 is TGCGCCAGCAGGGGCGAAAACACTGAAGCTTTCTTT.

This chain joins TRBV19 and TRBJ2-3, with 10 bases lining up with TRBD2. This CDR3 has 15 residues. The V gene's germline CDR1 is LNHDA and CDR2 SQIVND (reference sequence). Trimming took 3 bases from V and 3 from J; bases not matched to a gene: 3. CDR3 bases: TGTGCCAGTAGTATGAATAGCGGGGGGACAGATACGCAGTATTTT. Its protein product is CASSMNSGGTDTQYF.

DNA for the CDR3: TGTGCCAGCAGGCGTGACAGAGCCCCTGGAAACACCATATATTTT. Translated, it gives CASRRDRAPGNTIYF. The chain is built from TRBV6-5 and TRBJ1-3; possible D gene TRBD1, 5 bases. The V gene lost 6 bases and the J gene lost 2 bases, with 14 bases spanning the gap. This CDR3 is 15 amino acids long. In germline, CDR1 is MNHEY, CDR2 SVGAGI.

V and J are TRBV27 and TRBJ2-7; TRBD1 matches 7 bases. Germline V CDR1 and CDR2: MNHEY, SMNVEV (reference sequence). This CDR3 contains 18 residues. J was trimmed by 4 bases and V by 5 bases; bases with no gene match: 20. CDR3 sequence reads: CASSLRPPLTGRPYEQYF. CDR3 bases: TGTGCCAGCAGTCTTCGCCCGCCCCTGACAGGGAGACCTTACGAGCAGTACTTC.

This chain links TRBV7-9 with TRBJ1-3, with 10 positions matching TRBD1. Germline CDR1 and CDR2: SEHNR and FQNEAQ (reference sequence). This CDR3 is built from 16 residues. The junction had 8 bases not matched to a gene; V was cut back by 5 bases and J by 4 bases. DNA of the CDR3: TGTGCCAGCAGCGTTACCGGGACAGGGGCCGGAAACACCATATATTTT. Translation: CASSVTGTGAGNTIYF.

This chain joins TRBV5-1 and TRBJ2-3; D uncertain. V lost 0 bases and J lost 0, with 8 bases in between. Germline V CDR1 and CDR2: SGHRS, YFSETQ. The CDR3 is 15 residues long. As DNA, the CDR3 is TGCGCCAGCAGCTTGGGAGGAATGAGCACAGATACGCAGTATTTT. As protein: CASSLGGMSTDTQYF. Combining the CDR3 with reference TRBV5-1 and TRBJ2-3 gives the whole variable domain KAGVTQTPRYLIKTRGQQVTLSCSPISGHRSVSWYQQTPGQGLQFLFEYFSETQRNKGNFPGRFSGRQFSNSRSEMNVSTLELGDSALYLCASSLGGMSTDTQYFGPGTRLTVL.

The chain has TRBV5-4 and TRBJ1-2, with a possible D match to TRBD1 (6 bases). With 1 base removed from V and 8 bases from J, the gap between germline ends came to 12 bases. The germline gives CDR1 SGHNT, CDR2 YYREEE (reference sequence). This CDR3 has 13 residues. CDR3 sequence (DNA): TGTGCCAGCAGCTTGTTGGCAGGGGACGGCTACACCTTC. The encoded protein is CASSLLAGDGYTF.

The V call is TRBV3-1 (or the pseudogene TRBV3-2), the J call TRBJ1-2; D not resolved. Germline CDR1 and CDR2: LGHDT and YNNKEL (reference sequence). The CDR3 extends over 14 amino acids. V was trimmed by 0 bases and J by 7 bases, leaving 12 bases between them. The CDR3 is CASSQDHSTVGYTF. The CDR3 DNA follows: TGTGCCAGCAGCCAAGACCACAGCACAGTTGGCTACACCTTC.

The chain has TRBV7-9 and TRBJ2-5, with 10 bases aligning to TRBD1. This CDR3 comprises 13 residues. V lost 5 bases to trimming and J lost 8 bases; unmatched junction nucleotides: 5. Germline CDR1 and CDR2: SEHNR and FQNEAQ (reference sequence). CDR3 in DNA: TGTGCCAGCAGCCCCGGGACAGGGGACACCCAGTACTTC. It encodes CASSPGTGDTQYF.

The table lists this clone with a count of one. The rearrangement uses TRBV12-3 or TRBV12-4 and TRBJ2-7, with unresolved D. The CDR3 consists of 11 residues. Trimming cost V 4 bases and J 8 bases, with 9 bases left between them. In nucleotides, the CDR3 is TGTGCCAGCAGTTATCAAGGGCAGCAGTACTTC. This gives the protein CASSYQGQQYF.

This chain joins TRBV27 and TRBJ1-1, with D unresolved. V was trimmed by 6 bases and J by 1 base, leaving 9 bases between them. Germline-derived CDR1 and CDR2 are MNHEY and SMNVEV (reference sequence). The CDR3 consists of 13 residues. The CDR3 reads CASRDEWNTEAFF. For the CDR3, the DNA is TGTGCCAGCAGGGACGAATGGAACACTGAAGCTTTCTTT.

The chain recombines TRBV9 with TRBJ2-5; TRBD2 matches at 11 bases. The germline gives CDR1 SGDLS, CDR2 YYNGEE. The CDR3 spans 16 residues. The V and J ends lost 4 bases and 7 bases, in that order; junction bases with no gene match: 12. Written as DNA, the CDR3 is TGTGCCAGCAGCACCGCTCTAGCGGGGGGCACCGGGACCCAGTACTTC. It is translated as CASSTALAGGTGTQYF.

The V and J genes are TRBV6-9 and TRBJ1-5; D remains unclear. V was shortened by 4 bases and J by 11 bases, with 12 bases between the two germline ends. The CDR3 spans 12 residues. Germline lookup yields CDR1 MNHGY and CDR2 SVAAGI. The CDR3 region has the DNA TGTGCCAGCAGTTTACGTCCACGGGCCCAGCATTTT. Translating it yields CASSLRPRAQHF.